This T cell receptor (beta chain) was recovered during a study of T cells in Graves' hyperthyroidism and ophthalmopathy. CDR1 is SQVTM and CDR2 is ANQGSEA in the germline V gene. The length of the CDR3 is 11 residues. V gave up 5 bases and J gave up 0 bases, with 4 bases separating them. Amplified TCR beta CDR3 regions came from RNA transcripts. Researchers ran a first-round RT-PCR on the TCR CDR3 using the HTBI primer set. In TCRdb, the multiplex PCR reads were re-called with MiXCR into one record per CDR3 protein. This sample has more than 550,000 distinct CDR3 sequences; approximately 18% occur once, and the top ten carry 15% to 20%.

The clonotype was recovered from a woman between 45 and 60 years old with Graves' hyperthyroidism that later progressed to Graves' ophthalmopathy. This rearrangement joins TRBV29-1 to TRBJ1-1; D remains ambiguous. Sample: blood. The CDR3 protein is CSVRMNTEAFF. The DNA of the CDR3 is TGCAGCGTTAGAATGAACACTGAAGCTTTCTTT.